Included here is one T cell receptor (beta chain) sequence, with context. Its antigen is not identified. This sample was included in a study of T cells expressing NK-cell markers. General study findings and limits: Dominance of the CD3+CD56-NKG2C+ fraction by these clonotypes also held in several donors.

TCRdb reworked the 5' RACE reads into one entry per CDR3 protein, no DNA. The table for this sample gives around 280,000 distinct CDR3 sequences. The clonotype originates from a young man in good health. The sample comprised blood T cells: a sorted CD56 or NKG2C T cell subset, CD4+ or CD8+ T cells, or bulk PBMC T cells (not recorded which).

The CDR3 reads CASSSGTGKRGSYNEQFF. This rearrangement joins TRBV28 to TRBJ2-1; the D call of TRBD1 rests on TCRdb alone, since no DNA is present to check it. Germline assignment: CDR1 MDHEN and CDR2 SYDVKM. The CDR3 contains 18 residues.